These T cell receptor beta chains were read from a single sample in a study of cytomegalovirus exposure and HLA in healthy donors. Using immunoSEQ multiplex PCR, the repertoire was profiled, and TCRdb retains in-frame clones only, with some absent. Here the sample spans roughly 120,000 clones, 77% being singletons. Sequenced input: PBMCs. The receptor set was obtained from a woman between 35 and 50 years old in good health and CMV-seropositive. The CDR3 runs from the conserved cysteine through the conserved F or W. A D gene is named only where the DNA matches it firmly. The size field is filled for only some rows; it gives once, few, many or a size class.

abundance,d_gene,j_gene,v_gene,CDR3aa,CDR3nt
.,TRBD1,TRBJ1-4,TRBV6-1,CASSEGEGQALFF,TGTGCCAGCAGTGAAGGAGAGGGACAGGCACTGTTTTTT
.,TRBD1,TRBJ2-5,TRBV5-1,CASSSLGQGQETQYF,TGCGCCAGCAGCAGTCTGGGACAGGGGCAAGAGACCCAGTACTTC
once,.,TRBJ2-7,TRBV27,CASSSSYEQYF,TGTGCCAGCAGTTCTTCCTACGAGCAGTACTTC
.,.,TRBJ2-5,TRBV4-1,CASSQWQSQETQYF,TGCGCCAGCAGCCAATGGCAGTCACAAGAGACCCAGTACTTC
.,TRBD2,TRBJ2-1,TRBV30,CAWRLTGTSGSGEQFF,TGTGCCTGGAGATTAACCGGGACTAGCGGTTCTGGTGAGCAGTTCTTC
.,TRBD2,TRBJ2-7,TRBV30,CAWKTGTSQYF,TGTGCCTGGAAGACCGGGACTAGTCAGTACTTC
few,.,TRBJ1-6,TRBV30,CAWRSLGGSNSPLHF,TGTGCCTGGAGATCTTTGGGGGGTTCCAATTCACCCCTCCACTTT
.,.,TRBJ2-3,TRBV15,CATSRQGGKRDTQYF,TGTGCCACCAGCAGACAGGGGGGAAAGAGAGATACGCAGTATTTT
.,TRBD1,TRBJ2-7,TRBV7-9,CASSLRDRAYEQYF,TGTGCCAGCAGCCTCCGGGACAGGGCCTACGAGCAGTACTTC
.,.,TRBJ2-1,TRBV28,CASSLGGAGEQFF,TGTGCCAGCAGTTTAGGCGGGGCGGGGGAGCAGTTCTTC
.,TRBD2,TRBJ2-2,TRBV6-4,CASSKTSGINTGELFF,TGTGCCAGCAGTAAGACTAGCGGGATAAACACCGGGGAGCTGTTTTTT
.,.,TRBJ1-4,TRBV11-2,CASSLGRGFSANEKLFF,TGTGCCAGCAGCTTAGGTCGGGGTTTCTCCGCTAATGAAAAACTGTTTTTT
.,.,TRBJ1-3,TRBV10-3,CAISDGNSGNTIYF,TGTGCCATCAGTGATGGCAACTCTGGAAACACCATATATTTT
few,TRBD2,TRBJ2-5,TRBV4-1,CASSHPGLAGGPLQETQYF,TGCGCCAGCAGCCACCCTGGACTAGCGGGAGGGCCTCTCCAAGAGACCCAGTACTTC
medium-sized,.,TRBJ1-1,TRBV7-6,CASSSPDTEAFF,TGTGCCAGCAGCTCCCCTGACACTGAAGCTTTCTTT
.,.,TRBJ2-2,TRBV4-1,CARQYRELFF,TGCGCCAGGCAGTACAGGGAGCTGTTTTTT
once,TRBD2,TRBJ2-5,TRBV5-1,CASSAGLAGEGFRETQYF,TGCGCCAGCAGCGCGGGACTAGCGGGAGAAGGGTTCAGGGAGACCCAGTACTTC
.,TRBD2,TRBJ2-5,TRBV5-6,CASSLGGGGIEEQYF,TGTGCCAGCAGCTTGGGCGGGGGGGGGATTGAAGAGCAGTACTTC
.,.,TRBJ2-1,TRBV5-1,CASSLEAGINNEQFF,TGCGCCAGCAGCTTGGAGGCAGGGATTAACAATGAGCAGTTCTTC
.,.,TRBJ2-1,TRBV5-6,CASSLLRNEQFF,TGTGCCAGCAGCTTGTTACGGAATGAGCAGTTCTTC
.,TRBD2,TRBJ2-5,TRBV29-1,CSVVGGRGETQYF,TGCAGCGTTGTCGGGGGGAGAGGAGAGACCCAGTACTTC
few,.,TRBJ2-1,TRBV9,CASSPPFSPNEQFF,TGTGCCAGCAGCCCCCCGTTCTCTCCCAATGAGCAGTTCTTC
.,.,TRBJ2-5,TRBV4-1,CASSVVGQETQYF,TGCGCCAGCAGCGTGGTCGGCCAAGAGACCCAGTACTTC
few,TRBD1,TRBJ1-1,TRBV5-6,CASSLEGQGRGGAFF,TGTGCCAGCAGCTTGGAAGGACAGGGTCGTGGTGGGGCTTTCTTT
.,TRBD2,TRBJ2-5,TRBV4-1,CASSQGGSNQETQYF,TGCGCCAGCAGCCAAGGCGGGAGCAACCAAGAGACCCAGTACTTC
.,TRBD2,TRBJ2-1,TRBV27,CASSLSGTTYNEQFF,TGTGCCAGCAGTTTATCTGGGACTACGTACAATGAGCAGTTCTTC
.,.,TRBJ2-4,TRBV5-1,CASSLNLAGSPENIQYF,TGCGCCAGCAGCTTGAATCTGGCAGGGTCACCCGAAAACATTCAGTACTTC
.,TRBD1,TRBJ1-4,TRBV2,CASSPGTGRKLFF,TGTGCCAGCAGTCCCGGGACAGGACGGAAACTGTTTTTT
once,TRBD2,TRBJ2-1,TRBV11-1,CASSVIAGTANEQFF,TGTGCCAGCTCCGTTATAGCGGGAACCGCCAATGAGCAGTTCTTC
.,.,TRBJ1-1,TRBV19,CASSTLGATGAEAFF,TGTGCCAGTAGTACGTTAGGCGCAACGGGGGCTGAAGCTTTCTTT
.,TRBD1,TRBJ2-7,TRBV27,CASSLGTAYEQYF,TGTGCCAGCAGTCTAGGGACAGCCTACGAGCAGTACTTC
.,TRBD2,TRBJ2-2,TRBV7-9,CASSPLSGRYTGELFF,TGTGCCAGCAGCCCTCTCAGCGGGAGATATACCGGGGAGCTGTTTTTT
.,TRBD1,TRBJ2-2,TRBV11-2,CASSLEPGQSLNTGELFF,TGTGCCAGCAGCTTAGAGCCGGGACAGTCCCTAAACACCGGGGAGCTGTTTTTT
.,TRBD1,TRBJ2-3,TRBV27,CASRNILKRDRQQYF,TGTGCCAGTCGGAATATACTAAAACGGGACAGGCAGCAGTATTTT
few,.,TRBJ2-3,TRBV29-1,CSVGNRAPTDTQYF,TGCAGCGTTGGAAACAGGGCTCCCACAGATACGCAGTATTTT
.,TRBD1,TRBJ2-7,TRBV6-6,CASTHGQGAYEQYF,TGTGCCAGCACTCATGGGCAGGGGGCCTACGAGCAGTACTTC
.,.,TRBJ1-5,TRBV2,CASSGRAGHQPQHF,TGTGCCAGCAGTGGGAGGGCAGGGCATCAGCCCCAGCATTTT
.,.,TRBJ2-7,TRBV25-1,CASSEYGPRQADEQYF,TGTGCCAGCAGTGAATATGGGCCGAGACAAGCCGACGAGCAGTACTTC
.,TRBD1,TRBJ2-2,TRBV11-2,CASSLLLGQVRLFF,TGTGCCAGCAGCTTACTTTTGGGACAGGTCCGTCTGTTTTTT
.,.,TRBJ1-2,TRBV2,CASSLAGNGYTF,TGTGCCAGCAGTCTGGCAGGGAATGGCTACACCTTC
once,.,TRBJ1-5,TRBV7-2,CASSSGYQPQHF,TGTGCCAGCAGCTCGGGTTATCAGCCCCAGCATTTT
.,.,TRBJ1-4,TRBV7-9,CASSFLTNEKLFF,TGTGCCAGCAGCTTTCTGACTAATGAAAAACTGTTTTTT
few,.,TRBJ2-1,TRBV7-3,CASSPDNAYNEQFF,TGTGCCAGCAGCCCGGACAACGCCTACAATGAGCAGTTCTTC
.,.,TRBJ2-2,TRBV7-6,CASSLSGPTGELFF,TGTGCCAGCAGCTTAAGTGGGCCCACCGGGGAGCTGTTTTTT
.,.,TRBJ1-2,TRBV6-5,CASRLVGGGGYTF,TGTGCCAGCAGGCTTGTGGGGGGGGGAGGCTACACCTTC
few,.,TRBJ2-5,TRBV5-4,CASSLGSLRETQYF,TGTGCCAGCAGCTTGGGGAGTTTGAGAGAGACCCAGTACTTC
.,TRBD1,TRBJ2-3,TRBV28,CASSLDRGTDTQYF,TGTGCCAGCAGTTTAGACAGGGGGACAGATACGCAGTATTTT